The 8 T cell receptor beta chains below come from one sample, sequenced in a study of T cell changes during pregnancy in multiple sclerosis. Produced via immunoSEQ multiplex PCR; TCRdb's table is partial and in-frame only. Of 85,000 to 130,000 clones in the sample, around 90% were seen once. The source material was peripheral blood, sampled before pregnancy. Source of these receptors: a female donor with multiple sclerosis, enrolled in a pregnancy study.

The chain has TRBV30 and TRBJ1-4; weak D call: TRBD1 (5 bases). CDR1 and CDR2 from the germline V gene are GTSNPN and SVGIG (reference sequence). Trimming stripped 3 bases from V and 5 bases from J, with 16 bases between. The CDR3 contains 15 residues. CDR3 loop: CAWSLAGGRNEKLFF. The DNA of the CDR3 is TGTGCCTGGAGCCTAGCCGGGGGACGGAATGAAAAACTGTTTTTT.

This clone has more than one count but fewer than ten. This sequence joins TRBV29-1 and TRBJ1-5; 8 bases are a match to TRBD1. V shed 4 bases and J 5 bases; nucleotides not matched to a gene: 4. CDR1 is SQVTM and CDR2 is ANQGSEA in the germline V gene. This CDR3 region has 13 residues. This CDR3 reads CSVVQGADQPQHF. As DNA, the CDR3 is TGCAGCGTTGTTCAGGGGGCGGATCAGCCCCAGCATTTT.

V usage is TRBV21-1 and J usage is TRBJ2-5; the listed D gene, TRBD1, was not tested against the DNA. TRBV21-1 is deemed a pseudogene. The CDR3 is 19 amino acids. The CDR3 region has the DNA TGTGCCAGCAGCAACGTTCCAGACAGGGGGAAAGAAGGTTGGGAGACCCAGTACTTC. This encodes CASSNVPDRGKEGWETQYF.

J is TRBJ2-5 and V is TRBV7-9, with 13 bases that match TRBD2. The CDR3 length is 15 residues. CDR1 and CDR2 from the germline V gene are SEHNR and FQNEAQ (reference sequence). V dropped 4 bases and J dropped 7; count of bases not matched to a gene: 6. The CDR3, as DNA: TGTGCCAGCAGCTCGGGAGGACTAGCGGGAGCGACCCAGTACTTC. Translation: CASSSGGLAGATQYF. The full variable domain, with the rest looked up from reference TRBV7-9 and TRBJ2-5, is DTGVSQNPRHKITKRGQNVTFRCDPISEHNRLYWYRQTLGQGPEFLTYFQNEAQLEKSRLLSDRFSAERPKGSFSTLEIQRTEQGDSAMYLCASSSGGLAGATQYFGPGTRLLVL.

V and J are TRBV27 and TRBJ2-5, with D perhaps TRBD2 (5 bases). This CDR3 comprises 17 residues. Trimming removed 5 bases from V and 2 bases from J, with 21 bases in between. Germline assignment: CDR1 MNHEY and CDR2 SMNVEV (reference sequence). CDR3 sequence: CASSPGRARDLQETQYF. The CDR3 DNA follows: TGTGCCAGCAGTCCCGGGCGGGCGCGAGACTTACAAGAGACCCAGTACTTC.

The CDR3: CASSSGTEMSNEQFF. DNA of the CDR3: TGCGCCAGCAGCTCAGGGACAGAAATGAGCAATGAGCAGTTCTTC. This chain connects TRBV5-1 to TRBJ2-1; 7 nucleotides agree with TRBD1. The length of the CDR3 is 15 residues. Trimming at V came to 3 bases and at J to 6 bases, leaving 9 bases not matched to a gene. CDR1 and CDR2 (germline): SGHRS, YFSETQ.

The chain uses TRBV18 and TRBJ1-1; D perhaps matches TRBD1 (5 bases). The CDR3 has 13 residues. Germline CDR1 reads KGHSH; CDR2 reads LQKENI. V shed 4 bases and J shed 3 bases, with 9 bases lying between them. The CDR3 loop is CASSLGGDTEAFF. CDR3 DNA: TGTGCCAGCTCACTCGGGGGGGACACTGAAGCTTTCTTT.

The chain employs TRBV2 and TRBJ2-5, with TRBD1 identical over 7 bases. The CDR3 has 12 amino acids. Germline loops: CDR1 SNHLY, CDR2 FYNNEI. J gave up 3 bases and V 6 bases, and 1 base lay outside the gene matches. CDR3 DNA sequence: TGTGCCAGCAGGGGACAGAAAGAGACCCAGTACTTC. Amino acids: CASRGQKETQYF.